These 3 T cell receptor beta chains originate from one sample sequenced in a study of identifying expanded T cells in peripheral blood (dated by TCRdb to the late 2010s). Libraries were made using the immunoSEQ multiplex PCR assay. TCRdb's version of the immuneACCESS table is confined to in-frame rearrangements and falls short of the full clone set. An unresolved V gene accounts for under half of the shortfall where checked; the remainder is of unknown origin. In all, the sample holds about 50,000 clones, and roughly 80% of those were seen once. 12% to 15% of the sample rests with the top ten. Source material: blood. The receptors here all came from a person between 18 and 75 years old in good health.

This clone has more than one count but fewer than ten. CDR3 loop: CASSSSSRLAESYEQYF. As DNA, the CDR3 is TGCGCCAGCAGCTCTTCCTCCCGGCTAGCGGAGAGCTACGAGCAGTACTTC. V usage is TRBV5-1 and J usage is TRBJ2-7; 7 bases are shared with TRBD2. Germline V gene data show CDR1 as SGHRS and CDR2 as YFSETQ. V gave up 3 bases and J gave up 3 bases; unmatched junction bases: 15. This CDR3 region has 17 residues.

The gene calls are TRBV19 and TRBJ2-7; D is possibly TRBD1 (5 bases). The V and J ends lost 6 bases and 3 bases respectively, with 12 bases between them. From germline, CDR1 is LNHDA and CDR2 SQIVND (reference sequence). This CDR3 has 13 amino acids. The DNA of the CDR3 is TGTGCCAGTAGAGACAGTTTCTTCTACGAGCAGTACTTC. This encodes CASRDSFFYEQYF.

The chain joins TRBV27 to TRBJ2-7; TRBD1 is a possible D gene (9 bases). The length of the CDR3 is 14 residues. Trimming shortened V by 5 bases and J by 5 bases, and 16 bases separated the two germline ends. Germline V gene data show CDR1 as MNHEY and CDR2 as SMNVEV (reference sequence). The DNA for the CDR3 is TGTGCCAGCAGTGTAGCGGGACAGGGTCACGAGCAGTACTTC. This sequence encodes CASSVAGQGHEQYF.